The TCR beta chain under discussion was sequenced for a study of neoadjuvant anti-PD-1 for oral cavity cancer. There are 15 residues in the CDR3. Trimming took 6 bases from V and 5 from J; bases not matched to a gene: 10. Germline CDR1 reads SGHRS; CDR2 reads YFSETQ. Noted time point: after neoadjuvant nivolumab, at surgical resection. Patients had newly diagnosed, untreated stage II-IVA oral cavity squamous cell carcinoma. These oral cavity squamous cell carcinomas were HPV-negative and locally advanced. The assay was immunoSEQ multiplex PCR, and TCRdb's table has in-frame clones only and misses some. The table includes more than 12,000 clones, 70% detected once.

The source of this sequence is a person aged 35-79 years with oral cavity squamous cell carcinoma. This sample comprised PBMCs, obtained after nivolumab (anti-PD-1) treatment. The chain joins TRBV5-1 to TRBJ2-5; 10 bases align to TRBD2. This CDR3 reads CASKLAGVMDETQYF. CDR3 in DNA: TGCGCCAGCAAGCTAGCGGGAGTAATGGATGAGACCCAGTACTTC.